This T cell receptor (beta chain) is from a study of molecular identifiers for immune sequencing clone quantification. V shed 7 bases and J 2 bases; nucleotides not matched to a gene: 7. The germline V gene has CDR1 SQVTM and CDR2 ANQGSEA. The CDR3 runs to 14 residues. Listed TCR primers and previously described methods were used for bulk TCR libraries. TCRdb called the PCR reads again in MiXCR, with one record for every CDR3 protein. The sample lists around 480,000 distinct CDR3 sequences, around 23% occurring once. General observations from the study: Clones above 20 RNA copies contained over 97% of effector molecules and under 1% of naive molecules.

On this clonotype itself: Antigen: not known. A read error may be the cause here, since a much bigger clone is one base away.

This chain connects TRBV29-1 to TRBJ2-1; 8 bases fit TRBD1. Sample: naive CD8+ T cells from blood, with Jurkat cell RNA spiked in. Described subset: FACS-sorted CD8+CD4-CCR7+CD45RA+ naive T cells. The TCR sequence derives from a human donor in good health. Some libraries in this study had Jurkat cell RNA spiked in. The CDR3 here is CSATGQGTYNEQFF. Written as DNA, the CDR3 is TGCAGCGCTACAGGACAGGGCACCTACAATGAGCAGTTCTTC.